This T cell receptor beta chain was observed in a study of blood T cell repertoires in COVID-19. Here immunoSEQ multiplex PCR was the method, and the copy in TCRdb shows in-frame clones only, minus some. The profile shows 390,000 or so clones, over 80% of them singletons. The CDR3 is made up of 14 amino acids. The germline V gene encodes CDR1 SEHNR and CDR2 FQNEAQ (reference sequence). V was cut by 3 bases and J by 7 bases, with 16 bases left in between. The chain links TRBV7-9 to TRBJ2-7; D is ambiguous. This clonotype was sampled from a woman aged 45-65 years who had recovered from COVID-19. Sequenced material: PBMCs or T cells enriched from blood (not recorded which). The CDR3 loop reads CASSFSQVAVEQYF. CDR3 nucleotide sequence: TGTGCCAGCAGCTTCTCTCAGGTGGCTGTGGAGCAGTACTTC.